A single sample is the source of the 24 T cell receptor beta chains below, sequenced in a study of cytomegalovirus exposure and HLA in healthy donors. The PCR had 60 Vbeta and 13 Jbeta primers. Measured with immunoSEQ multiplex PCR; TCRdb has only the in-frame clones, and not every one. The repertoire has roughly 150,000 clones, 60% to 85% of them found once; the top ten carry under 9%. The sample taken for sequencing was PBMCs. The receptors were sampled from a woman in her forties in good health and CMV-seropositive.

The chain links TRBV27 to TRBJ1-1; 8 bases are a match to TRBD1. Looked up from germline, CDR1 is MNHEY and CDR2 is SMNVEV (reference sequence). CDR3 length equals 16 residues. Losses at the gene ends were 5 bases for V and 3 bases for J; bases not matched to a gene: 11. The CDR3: CASSPWTGSSDTEAFF. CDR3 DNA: TGTGCCAGCAGTCCGTGGACAGGGTCCAGTGACACTGAAGCTTTCTTT.

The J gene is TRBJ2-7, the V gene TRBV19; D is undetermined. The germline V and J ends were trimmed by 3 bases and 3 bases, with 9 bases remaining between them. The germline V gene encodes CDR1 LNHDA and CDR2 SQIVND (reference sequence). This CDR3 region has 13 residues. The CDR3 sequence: CASSMELDYEQYF. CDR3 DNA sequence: TGTGCCAGTAGTATGGAGCTAGACTACGAGCAGTACTTC.

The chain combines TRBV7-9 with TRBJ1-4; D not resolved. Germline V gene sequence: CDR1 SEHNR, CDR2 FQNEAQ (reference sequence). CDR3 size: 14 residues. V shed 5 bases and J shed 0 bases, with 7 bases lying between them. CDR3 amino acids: CASSLSSTNEKLFF. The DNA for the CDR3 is TGTGCCAGCAGCCTTAGTTCAACTAATGAAAAACTGTTTTTT.

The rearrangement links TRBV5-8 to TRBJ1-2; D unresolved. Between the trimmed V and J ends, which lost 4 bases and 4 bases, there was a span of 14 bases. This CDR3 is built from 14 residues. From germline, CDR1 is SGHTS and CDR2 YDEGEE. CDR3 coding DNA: TGTGCCAGCAGCGCGGGCCCTCACTTCTATGGCTACACCTTC. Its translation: CASSAGPHFYGYTF.

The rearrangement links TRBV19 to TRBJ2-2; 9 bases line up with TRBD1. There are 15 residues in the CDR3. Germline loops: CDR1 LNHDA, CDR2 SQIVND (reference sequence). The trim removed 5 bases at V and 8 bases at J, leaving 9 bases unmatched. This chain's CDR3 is CASSSPGTGKGELFF. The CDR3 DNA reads TGTGCCAGTAGTTCACCCGGGACAGGGAAAGGGGAGCTGTTTTTT.

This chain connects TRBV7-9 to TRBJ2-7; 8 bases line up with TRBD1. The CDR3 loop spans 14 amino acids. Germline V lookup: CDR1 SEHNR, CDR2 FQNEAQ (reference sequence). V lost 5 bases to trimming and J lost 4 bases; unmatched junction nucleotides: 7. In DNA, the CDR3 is TGTGCCAGCAGCCTCACAGGGGGGACATACGAGCAGTACTTC. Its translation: CASSLTGGTYEQYF. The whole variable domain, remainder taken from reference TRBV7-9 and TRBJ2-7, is DTGVSQNPRHKITKRGQNVTFRCDPISEHNRLYWYRQTLGQGPEFLTYFQNEAQLEKSRLLSDRFSAERPKGSFSTLEIQRTEQGDSAMYLCASSLTGGTYEQYFGPGTRLTVT.

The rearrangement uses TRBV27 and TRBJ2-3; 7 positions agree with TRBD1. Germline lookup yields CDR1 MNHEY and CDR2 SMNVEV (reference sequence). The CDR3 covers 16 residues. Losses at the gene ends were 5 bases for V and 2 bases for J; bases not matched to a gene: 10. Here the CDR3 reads CASSGRWDSYTDTQYF. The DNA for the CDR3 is TGTGCCAGCAGTGGGCGATGGGACAGTTACACAGATACGCAGTATTTT.

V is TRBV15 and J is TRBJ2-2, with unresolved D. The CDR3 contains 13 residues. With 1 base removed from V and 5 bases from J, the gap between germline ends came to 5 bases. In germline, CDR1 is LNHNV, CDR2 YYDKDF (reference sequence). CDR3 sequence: CATSRGATGELFF. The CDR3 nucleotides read TGTGCCACCAGCAGAGGAGCGACCGGGGAGCTGTTTTTT.

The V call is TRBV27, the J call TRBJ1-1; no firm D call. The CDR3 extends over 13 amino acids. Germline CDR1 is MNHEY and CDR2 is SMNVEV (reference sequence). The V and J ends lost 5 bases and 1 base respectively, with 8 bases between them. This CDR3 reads CASSTPGNTEAFF. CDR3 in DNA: TGTGCCAGCAGTACCCCGGGGAACACTGAAGCTTTCTTT.

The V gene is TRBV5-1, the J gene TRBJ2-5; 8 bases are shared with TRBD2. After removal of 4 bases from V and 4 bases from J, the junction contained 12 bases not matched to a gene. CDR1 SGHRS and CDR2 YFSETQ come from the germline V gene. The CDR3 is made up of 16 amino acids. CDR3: CASSGRTGGARETQYF. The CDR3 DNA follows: TGCGCCAGCAGCGGGAGGACGGGGGGGGCGCGAGAGACCCAGTACTTC.

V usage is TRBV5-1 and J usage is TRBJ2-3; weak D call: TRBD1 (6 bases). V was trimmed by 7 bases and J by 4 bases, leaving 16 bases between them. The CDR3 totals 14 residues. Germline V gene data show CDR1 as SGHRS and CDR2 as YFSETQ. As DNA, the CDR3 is TGCGCCAGCTACAATCGCAGGGGCTCAGATACGCAGTATTTT. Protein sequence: CASYNRRGSDTQYF.

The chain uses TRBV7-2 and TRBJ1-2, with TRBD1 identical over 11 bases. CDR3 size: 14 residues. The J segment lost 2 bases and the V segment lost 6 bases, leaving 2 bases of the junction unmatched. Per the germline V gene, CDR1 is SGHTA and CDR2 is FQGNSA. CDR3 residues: CASSWDRGNYGYTF. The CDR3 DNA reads TGTGCCAGCAGTTGGGACAGGGGGAACTATGGCTACACCTTC.

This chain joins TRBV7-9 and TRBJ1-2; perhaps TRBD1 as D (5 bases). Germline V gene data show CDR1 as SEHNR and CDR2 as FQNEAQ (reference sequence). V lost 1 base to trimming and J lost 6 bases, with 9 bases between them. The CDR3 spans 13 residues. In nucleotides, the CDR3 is TGTGCCAGCAGCTTAGGCCAGGGTAATGGCTACACCTTC. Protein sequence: CASSLGQGNGYTF.

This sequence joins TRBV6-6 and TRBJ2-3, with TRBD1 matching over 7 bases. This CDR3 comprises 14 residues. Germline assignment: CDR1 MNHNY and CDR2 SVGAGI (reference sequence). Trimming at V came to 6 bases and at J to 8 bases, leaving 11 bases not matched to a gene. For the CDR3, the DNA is TGTGCCAGCAGGTCGTCACAGGGGCGAATTACGCAGTATTTT. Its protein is CASRSSQGRITQYF.

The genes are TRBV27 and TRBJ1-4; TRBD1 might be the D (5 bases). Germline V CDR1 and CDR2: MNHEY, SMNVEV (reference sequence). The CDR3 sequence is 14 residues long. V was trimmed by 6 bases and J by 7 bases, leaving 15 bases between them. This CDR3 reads CASSWEGRGEKLFF. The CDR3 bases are TGTGCCAGCAGCTGGGAGGGGCGCGGTGAAAAACTGTTTTTT.

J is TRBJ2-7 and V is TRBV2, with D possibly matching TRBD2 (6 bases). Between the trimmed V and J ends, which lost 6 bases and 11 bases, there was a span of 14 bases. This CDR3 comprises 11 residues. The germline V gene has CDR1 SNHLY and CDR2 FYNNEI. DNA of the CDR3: TGTGCCAGCAGCGCCGCGGGACGTAAGTACTTC. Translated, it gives CASSAAGRKYF.

The CDR3 region is CSSRGLDEQFF. CDR3 bases: TGCTCATCCAGGGGCTTGGATGAGCAGTTCTTC. The chain recombines TRBV20-1 with TRBJ2-1; the D gene is possibly TRBD1 (6 bases). Germline V CDR1 and CDR2: DFQATT, SNEGSKA (reference sequence). The CDR3 is 11 residues long.

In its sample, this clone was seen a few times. As DNA, the CDR3 is TGTGCCAGCAGCTTAGCGGCTAGCGCTAGCTCCTACGAGCAGTACTTC. It specifies CASSLAASASSYEQYF. The chain employs TRBV7-8 and TRBJ2-7; D perhaps matches TRBD2 (6 bases). The ends were cut back, 0 bases at V and 0 bases at J, with 12 bases in the middle. Germline V lookup: CDR1 SGHVS, CDR2 FQNEAQ. This CDR3 has 16 amino acids. Complete variable domain (other parts from reference TRBV7-8 and TRBJ2-7): GAGVSQSPRYKVAKRGQDVALRCDPISGHVSLFWYQQALGQGPEFLTYFQNEAQLDKSGLPSDRFFAERPEGSVSTLKIQRTQQEDSAVYLCASSLAASASSYEQYFGPGTRLTVT.

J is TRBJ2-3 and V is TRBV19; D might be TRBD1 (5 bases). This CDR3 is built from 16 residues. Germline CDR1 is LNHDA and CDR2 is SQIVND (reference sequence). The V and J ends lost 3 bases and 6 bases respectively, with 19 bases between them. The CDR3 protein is CASSIQGSLAGDTQYF. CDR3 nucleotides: TGTGCCAGTAGTATCCAGGGCAGCTTGGCCGGGGATACGCAGTATTTT.

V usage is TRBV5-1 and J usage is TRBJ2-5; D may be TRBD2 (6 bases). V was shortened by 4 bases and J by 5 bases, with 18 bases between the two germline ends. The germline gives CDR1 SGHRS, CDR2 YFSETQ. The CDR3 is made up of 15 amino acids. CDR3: CASSHGDSRMETQYF. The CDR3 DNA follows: TGCGCCAGCAGCCACGGGGACTCGCGGATGGAGACCCAGTACTTC.

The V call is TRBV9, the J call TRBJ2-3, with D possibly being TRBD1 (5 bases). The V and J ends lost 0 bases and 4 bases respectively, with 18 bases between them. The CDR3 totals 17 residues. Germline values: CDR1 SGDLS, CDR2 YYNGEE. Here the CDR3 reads CASSVVGPRVAPDTQYF. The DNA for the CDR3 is TGTGCCAGCAGCGTAGTGGGCCCCAGGGTAGCCCCAGATACGCAGTATTTT.

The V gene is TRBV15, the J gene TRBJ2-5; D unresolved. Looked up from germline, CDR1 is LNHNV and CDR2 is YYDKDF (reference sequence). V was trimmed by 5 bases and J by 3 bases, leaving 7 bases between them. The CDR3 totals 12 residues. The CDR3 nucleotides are TGTGCCACCAGCCCCGGTGAAGAGACCCAGTACTTC. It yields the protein CATSPGEETQYF.

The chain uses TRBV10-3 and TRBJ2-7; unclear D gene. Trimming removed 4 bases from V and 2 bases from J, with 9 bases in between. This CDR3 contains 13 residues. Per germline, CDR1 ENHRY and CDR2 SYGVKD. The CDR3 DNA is TGTGCCATCAGTGGCGGAGTAGCCTACGAGCAGTACTTC. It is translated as CAISGGVAYEQYF.

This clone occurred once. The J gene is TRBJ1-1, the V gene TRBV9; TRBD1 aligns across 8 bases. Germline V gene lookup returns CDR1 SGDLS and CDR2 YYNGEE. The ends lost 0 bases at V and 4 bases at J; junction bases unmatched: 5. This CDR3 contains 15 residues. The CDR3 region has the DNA TGTGCCAGCAGCGTAGCACCTACAGGGGGCACTGAAGCTTTCTTT. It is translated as CASSVAPTGGTEAFF.